This TCR beta chain was sequenced for a study of monozygotic twins with inflammatory bowel disease. A word on this clonotype: The antigen is unknown.

Study-wide findings and caveats: People with IBD had fewer clonotypes in common with others than healthy twins did, especially with disease activity.

The CDR3 sequence is 17 residues long. The V gene's germline CDR1 is MNHEY and CDR2 SMNVEV (reference sequence). TCRdb re-called the 5' RACE reads and gives one entry per CDR3 protein, without DNA. This table lists some 170,000 distinct CDR3 sequences. Sequenced: blood. The sequence was obtained from a human donor with ulcerative colitis or Crohn's disease, or a healthy co-twin of an affected twin (not recorded which). This chain connects TRBV27 to TRBJ2-1; absent DNA, TCRdb's TRBD2 call cannot be checked. The CDR3 sequence: CASSSPGGLAGVNEQFF.